A selection of T cell receptor beta chains follows, all from one sample in a study of technical replicates of blood from a handful of donors. Sequenced by immunoSEQ multiplex PCR; TCRdb stores in-frame clones only, minus some. The sample shows 65,000 to 95,000 clones, about 97% of them seen only once. The sequencing sample was made of T cells isolated from PBMCs. The receptors here all came from a human donor in good health. The CDR3 runs from the conserved cysteine through the conserved F or W. A D gene is named only where the DNA matches it firmly.

j_gene: TRBJ1-1
d_gene: -
v_gene: TRBV19
CDR3aa: CASSIWQGRTEAFF
CDR3nt: TGTGCCAGTAGTATTTGGCAGGGAAGAACTGAAGCTTTCTTT

j_gene: TRBJ2-7
d_gene: -
v_gene: TRBV30
CDR3aa: CAWAGYEQYF
CDR3nt: TGTGCCTGGGCGGGCTACGAGCAGTACTTC

j_gene: TRBJ2-7
d_gene: -
v_gene: TRBV6-5
CDR3aa: CASRDGLPYEQYF
CDR3nt: TGTGCCAGCAGGGATGGACTCCCCTACGAGCAGTACTTC

j_gene: TRBJ2-7
d_gene: -
v_gene: TRBV6-4
CDR3aa: CARERAPGEQYF
CDR3nt: TGTGCCCGGGAAAGGGCGCCCGGTGAGCAGTACTTC

j_gene: TRBJ1-2
d_gene: -
v_gene: TRBV15
CDR3aa: CATSTLNYGYTF
CDR3nt: TGTGCCACCAGCACACTTAACTATGGCTACACCTTC

j_gene: TRBJ2-1
d_gene: TRBD1
v_gene: TRBV7-2
CDR3aa: CASSFGQGNEQFF
CDR3nt: TGTGCCAGCAGCTTTGGACAGGGTAATGAGCAGTTCTTC

j_gene: TRBJ1-1
d_gene: -
v_gene: TRBV5-6
CDR3aa: CASSLVGEGAFF
CDR3nt: TGTGCCAGCAGCTTGGTGGGGGAGGGAGCTTTCTTT

j_gene: TRBJ1-4
d_gene: TRBD1
v_gene: TRBV15
CDR3aa: CATSRELRQGGGFNEKLFF
CDR3nt: TGTGCCACCAGCAGAGAGCTGAGACAGGGAGGCGGGTTTAATGAAAAACTGTTTTTT

j_gene: TRBJ2-7
d_gene: -
v_gene: TRBV18
CDR3aa: CASSSKGQSSYEQYF
CDR3nt: TGTGCCAGCTCGTCCAAAGGACAGAGCTCCTACGAGCAGTACTTC

j_gene: TRBJ2-3
d_gene: -
v_gene: TRBV9
CDR3aa: CASSVDGSASTDTQYF
CDR3nt: TGTGCCAGCAGCGTAGACGGTAGCGCAAGCACAGATACGCAGTATTTT

j_gene: TRBJ1-5
d_gene: -
v_gene: TRBV28
CDR3aa: CASSFVAGHQPQHF
CDR3nt: TGTGCCAGCAGTTTCGTGGCAGGGCATCAGCCCCAGCATTTT

j_gene: TRBJ1-4
d_gene: TRBD1
v_gene: TRBV9
CDR3aa: CASSSGQGIGSGKLFF
CDR3nt: TGTGCCAGCAGCTCGGGACAGGGAATAGGAAGCGGAAAACTGTTTTTT

j_gene: TRBJ2-1
d_gene: TRBD2
v_gene: TRBV5-6
CDR3aa: CASSLVGLAGGFKFF
CDR3nt: TGTGCCAGCAGCTTGGTAGGGCTAGCGGGAGGATTTAAGTTCTTC